This T cell receptor beta chain was identified during a study of metastatic and nonmetastatic thyroid tumors. For the study at large: Repertoire comparisons spanned blood and tumor or nodule tissue from malignant and benign thyroid patients. Broader study findings: Significantly greater TCR beta diversity was reportedly found in malignant thyroid tumors than in benign nodules (in blood and tumor).

Original analysis: Built for papillary thyroid cancer, a distant-metastasis classifier drew on CDR3 differences across clinicopathological groups. Using MiXCR, TCRdb re-called clones from the PCR reads. The authors' filters were not applied to this entry. The profile shows over 30,000 clones, about 15% of them singletons. There are many counts of this clone. Antigen: not known. The CDR3 is made up of 16 amino acids. V lost 0 bases and J 0 bases, leaving 15 bases between the germline ends. Germline loops: CDR1 GTSNPN, CDR2 SVGIG (reference sequence). Until they underwent thyroid surgery, no patient had received any treatment.

The sequenced sample consisted of blood. The chain combines TRBV30 with TRBJ2-7, with D perhaps matching TRBD1 or TRBD2 (5 bases each). This clonotype originated in a male donor with papillary thyroid cancer or a benign thyroid nodule (not recorded which). Some clones in this sample may be carry-over from other donors' samples. The CDR3 DNA reads as TGTGCCTGGAGTGTAAGGGGCGGAGGCGCCTCCTACGAGCAGTACTTC. Translated: CAWSVRGGGASYEQYF.